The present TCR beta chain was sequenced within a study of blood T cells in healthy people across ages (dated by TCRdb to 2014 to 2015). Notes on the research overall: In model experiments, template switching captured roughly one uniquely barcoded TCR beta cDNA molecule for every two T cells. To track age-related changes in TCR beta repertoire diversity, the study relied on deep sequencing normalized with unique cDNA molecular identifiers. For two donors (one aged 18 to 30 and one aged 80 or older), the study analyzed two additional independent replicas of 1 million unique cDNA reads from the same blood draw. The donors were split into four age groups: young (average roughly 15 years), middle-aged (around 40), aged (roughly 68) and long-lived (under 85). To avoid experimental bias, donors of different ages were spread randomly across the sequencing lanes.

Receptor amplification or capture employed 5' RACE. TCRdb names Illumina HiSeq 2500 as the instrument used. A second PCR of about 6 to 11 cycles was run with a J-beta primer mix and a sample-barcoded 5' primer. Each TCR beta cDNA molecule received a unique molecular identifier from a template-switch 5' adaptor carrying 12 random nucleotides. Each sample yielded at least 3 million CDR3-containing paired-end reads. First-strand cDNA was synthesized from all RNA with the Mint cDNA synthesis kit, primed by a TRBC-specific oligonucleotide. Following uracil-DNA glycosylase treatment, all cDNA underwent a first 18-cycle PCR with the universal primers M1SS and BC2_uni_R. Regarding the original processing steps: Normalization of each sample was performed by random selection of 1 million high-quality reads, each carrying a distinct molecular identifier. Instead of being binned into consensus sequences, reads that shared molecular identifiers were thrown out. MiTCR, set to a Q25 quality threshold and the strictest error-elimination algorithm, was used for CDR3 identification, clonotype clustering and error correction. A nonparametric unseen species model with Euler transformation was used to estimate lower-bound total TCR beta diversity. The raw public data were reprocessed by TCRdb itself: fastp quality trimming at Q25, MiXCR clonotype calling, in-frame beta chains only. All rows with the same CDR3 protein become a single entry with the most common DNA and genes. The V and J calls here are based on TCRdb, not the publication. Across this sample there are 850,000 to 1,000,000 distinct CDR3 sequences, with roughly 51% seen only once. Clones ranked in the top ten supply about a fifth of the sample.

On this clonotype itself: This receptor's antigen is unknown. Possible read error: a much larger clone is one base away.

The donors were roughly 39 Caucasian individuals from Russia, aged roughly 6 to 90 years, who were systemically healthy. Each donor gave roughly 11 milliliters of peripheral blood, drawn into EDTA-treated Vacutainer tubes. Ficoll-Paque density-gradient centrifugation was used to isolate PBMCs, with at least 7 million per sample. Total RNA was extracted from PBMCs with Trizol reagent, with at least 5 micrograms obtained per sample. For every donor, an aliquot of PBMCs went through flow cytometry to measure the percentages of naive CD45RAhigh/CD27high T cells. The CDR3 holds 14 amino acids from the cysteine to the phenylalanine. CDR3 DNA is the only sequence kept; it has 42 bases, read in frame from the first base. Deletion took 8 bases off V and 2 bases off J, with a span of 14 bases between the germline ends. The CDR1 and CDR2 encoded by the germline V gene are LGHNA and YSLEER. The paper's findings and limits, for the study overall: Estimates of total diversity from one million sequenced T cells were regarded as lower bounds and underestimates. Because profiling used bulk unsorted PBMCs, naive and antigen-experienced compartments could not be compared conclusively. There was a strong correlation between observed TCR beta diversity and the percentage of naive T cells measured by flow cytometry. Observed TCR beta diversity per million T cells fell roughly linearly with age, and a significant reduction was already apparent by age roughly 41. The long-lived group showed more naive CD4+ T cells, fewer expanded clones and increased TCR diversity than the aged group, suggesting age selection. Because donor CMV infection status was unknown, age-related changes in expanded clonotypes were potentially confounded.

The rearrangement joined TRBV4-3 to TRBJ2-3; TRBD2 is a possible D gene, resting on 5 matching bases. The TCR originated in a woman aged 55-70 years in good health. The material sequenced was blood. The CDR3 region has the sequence CASADCPNTDTQYF. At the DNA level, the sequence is TGCGCCAGCGCGGACTGTCCAAACACAGATACGCAGTATTTT.